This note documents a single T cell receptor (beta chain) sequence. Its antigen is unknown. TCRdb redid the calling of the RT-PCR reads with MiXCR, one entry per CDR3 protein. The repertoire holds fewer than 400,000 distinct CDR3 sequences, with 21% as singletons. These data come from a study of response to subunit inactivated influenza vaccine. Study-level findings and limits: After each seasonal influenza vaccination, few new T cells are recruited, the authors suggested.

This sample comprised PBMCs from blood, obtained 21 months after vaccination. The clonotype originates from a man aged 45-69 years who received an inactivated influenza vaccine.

CDR3: CASSSSRGTEAFF. The CDR3 DNA reads as TGTGCCAGCAGTTCATCGCGGGGCACTGAAGCTTTCTTT. The chain joins TRBV27 to TRBJ1-1; D uncertain. The CDR3 extends over 13 amino acids. V lost 4 bases, J lost 4 bases, and 10 bases lay in between. Germline V gene lookup returns CDR1 MNHEY and CDR2 SMNVEV (reference sequence).